This paragraph reports one T cell receptor beta chain. Its antigen is not identified. The table came from immunoSEQ multiplex PCR; TCRdb's copy has only in-frame clones and leaves some out. Here the sample spans over 140,000 clones, over 90% being singletons. The data are from a study of T cell responses to AZD1222 COVID-19 vaccine. The study, taken as a whole, reports: Spike-wide vaccine-associated CD4 TCRs dominated at 160-218 and 743-854. Most donors were white British and more were female, and clonal diversity was possibly underestimated. Targeting of unmutated variant regions was reportedly seen in nearly half of spike-specific TCRs. No day 14 peak samples; only post-peak repertoires were characterized.

Germline-derived CDR1 and CDR2 are MNHEY and SVGEGT. The CDR3 is made up of 16 amino acids. J lost 1 base, V lost 2 bases, and 1 base had no gene match. The V and J genes are TRBV6-2 or TRBV6-3 and TRBJ2-7, with 14 bases identical to TRBD2. This TCR was recovered from an adult who received the AZD1222 COVID-19 vaccine. Sequencing was performed on peripheral blood, taken 28 days after the second AZD1222 dose. CDR3 loop: CASSYGTSGSSYEQYF. The CDR3 DNA sequence: TGTGCCAGCAGTTACGGGACTAGCGGGAGTTCCTACGAGCAGTACTTC.